This T cell receptor (beta chain) was retrieved from a study of OX40 agonist ivuxolimab in advanced cancers. Whole-study findings and limits: Certain nonresponding patients likewise had low normalized T-cell clonal expansion. CD4+ and CD8+ blood T cells expanded clonally by week 6 at 0.1 to 3.0 mg/kg.

CDR1 and CDR2 (germline): DFQATT, SNEGSKA (reference sequence). Trimming removed 3 bases from V and 3 bases from J, with 1 base in between. The CDR3 has 10 amino acids. On this clone: Its antigen remains unidentified. Other DNA sequences in this sample translate to the same CDR3.

The repertoire was sequenced with immunoSEQ multiplex PCR; TCRdb's copy has only in-frame clones and lacks some. The top ten clones hold approximately 1.1% of a sample with around 56,000 clones, about 85% of them seen once. This TCR was sampled from an adult with an advanced solid tumor such as melanoma, head and neck, liver or kidney cancer. The chain joins TRBV20-1 to TRBJ2-3, with no clear D. The starting material was CD4+ or CD8+ T cells sorted from blood, obtained in a trial of the OX40 agonist ivuxolimab. CDR3 region: CSARTDTQYF. CDR3 coding DNA: TGCAGTGCTAGGACAGATACGCAGTATTTT.